This TCR beta chain emerged from a study of blood T cell repertoires in COVID-19. Study summary: The study drew acute and convalescent COVID-19 samples from the United States, Italy and Spain.

J was trimmed by 4 bases and V by 1 base; bases with no gene match: 5. The germline gives CDR1 KGHSH, CDR2 LQKENI. The CDR3 runs 16 residues. In the authors' workflow: Estimated nucleated cell counts came from reference gene primer amplification. Profiling relied on immunoSEQ multiplex PCR, and the TCRdb table lists in-frame clones only, not all of them. Clonal size and the V and J genes are those of that table, whereas D and trimming came from the DNA. The table lists 150,000 or so clones, over 90% of them singletons. The chain links TRBV18 to TRBJ2-1; 9 bases align to TRBD1. The material sequenced was peripheral blood. The TCR comes from a man aged 45-60 years with acute or convalescent COVID-19. CDR3 nucleotides: TGTGCCAGCTCACCACGACTAGACAGGGGGTACAATGAGCAGTTCTTC. Encoded protein: CASSPRLDRGYNEQFF.